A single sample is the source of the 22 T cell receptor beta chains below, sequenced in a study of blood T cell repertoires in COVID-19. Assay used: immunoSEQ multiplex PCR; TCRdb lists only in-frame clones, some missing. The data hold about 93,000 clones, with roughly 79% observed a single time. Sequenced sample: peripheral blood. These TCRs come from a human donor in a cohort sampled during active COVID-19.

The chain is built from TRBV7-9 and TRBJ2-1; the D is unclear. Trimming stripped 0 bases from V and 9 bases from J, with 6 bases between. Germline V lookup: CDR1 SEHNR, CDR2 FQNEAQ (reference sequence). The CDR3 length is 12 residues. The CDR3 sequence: CASSLAGREQFF. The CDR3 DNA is TGTGCCAGCAGCTTAGCGGGCCGTGAGCAGTTCTTC. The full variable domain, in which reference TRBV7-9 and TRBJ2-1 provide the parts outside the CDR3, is DTGVSQNPRHKITKRGQNVTFRCDPISEHNRLYWYRQTLGQGPEFLTYFQNEAQLEKSRLLSDRFSAERPKGSFSTLEIQRTEQGDSAMYLCASSLAGREQFFGPGTRLTVL.

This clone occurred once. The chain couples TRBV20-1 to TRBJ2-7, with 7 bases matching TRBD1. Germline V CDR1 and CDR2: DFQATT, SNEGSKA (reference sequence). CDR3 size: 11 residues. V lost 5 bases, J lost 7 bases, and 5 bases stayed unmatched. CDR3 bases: TGCAGTGCTCCCCGGACAGGTGAGCAGTACTTC. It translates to CSAPRTGEQYF.

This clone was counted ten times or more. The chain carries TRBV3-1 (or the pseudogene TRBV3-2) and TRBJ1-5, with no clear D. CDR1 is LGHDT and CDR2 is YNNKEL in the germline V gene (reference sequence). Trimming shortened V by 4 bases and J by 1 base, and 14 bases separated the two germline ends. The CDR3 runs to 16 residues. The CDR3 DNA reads TGTGCCAGCAGCCGAAGTGGGCCAGGAAGCAATCAGCCCCAGCATTTT. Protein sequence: CASSRSGPGSNQPQHF.

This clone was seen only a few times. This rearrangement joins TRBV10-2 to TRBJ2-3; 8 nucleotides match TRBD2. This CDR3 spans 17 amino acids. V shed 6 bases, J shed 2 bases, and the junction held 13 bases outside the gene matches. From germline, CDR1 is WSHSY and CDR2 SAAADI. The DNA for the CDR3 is TGCGCCAGCAGCCCGGTCGGGCGCGGGGGGTTCACAGATACGCAGTATTTT. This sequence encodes CASSPVGRGGFTDTQYF.

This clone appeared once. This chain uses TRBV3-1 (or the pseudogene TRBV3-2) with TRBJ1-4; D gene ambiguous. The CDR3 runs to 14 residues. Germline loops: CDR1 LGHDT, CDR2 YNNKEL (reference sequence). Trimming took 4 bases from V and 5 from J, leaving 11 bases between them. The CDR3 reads CASSRRQRNEKLFF. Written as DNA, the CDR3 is TGTGCCAGCAGCCGGAGGCAGAGAAATGAAAAACTGTTTTTT.

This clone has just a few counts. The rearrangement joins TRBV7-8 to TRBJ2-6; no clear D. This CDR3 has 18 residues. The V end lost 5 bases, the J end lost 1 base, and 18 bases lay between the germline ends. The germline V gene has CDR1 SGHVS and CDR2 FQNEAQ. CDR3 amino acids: CASSRPGLDLSGANVLTF. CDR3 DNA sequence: TGTGCCAGCAGCCGACCCGGGTTAGATTTATCTGGGGCCAACGTCCTGACTTTC. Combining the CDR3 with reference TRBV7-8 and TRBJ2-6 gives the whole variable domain GAGVSQSPRYKVAKRGQDVALRCDPISGHVSLFWYQQALGQGPEFLTYFQNEAQLDKSGLPSDRFFAERPEGSVSTLKIQRTQQEDSAVYLCASSRPGLDLSGANVLTFGAGSRLTVL.

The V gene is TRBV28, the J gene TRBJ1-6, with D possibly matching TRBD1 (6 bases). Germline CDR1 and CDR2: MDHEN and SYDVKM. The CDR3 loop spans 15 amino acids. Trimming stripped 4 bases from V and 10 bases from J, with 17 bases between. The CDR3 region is CASSSIGGVGSPLHF. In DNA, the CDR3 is TGTGCCAGCAGTTCTATAGGGGGGGTGGGCTCACCCCTCCACTTT.

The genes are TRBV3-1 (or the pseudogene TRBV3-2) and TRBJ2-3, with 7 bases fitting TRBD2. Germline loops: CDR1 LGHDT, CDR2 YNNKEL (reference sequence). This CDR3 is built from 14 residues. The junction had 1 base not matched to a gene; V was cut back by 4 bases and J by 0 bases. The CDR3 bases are TGTGCCAGCAGCCGTAGCGGGAGCACAGATACGCAGTATTTT. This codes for CASSRSGSTDTQYF.

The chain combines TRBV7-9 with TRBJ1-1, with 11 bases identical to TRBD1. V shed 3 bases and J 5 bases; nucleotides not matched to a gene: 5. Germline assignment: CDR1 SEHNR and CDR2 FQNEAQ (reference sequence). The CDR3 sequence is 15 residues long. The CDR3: CASSLRGTGGTEAFF. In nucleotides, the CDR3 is TGTGCCAGCAGCTTGAGGGGGACAGGGGGTACTGAAGCTTTCTTT. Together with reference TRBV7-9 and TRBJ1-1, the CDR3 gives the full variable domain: DTGVSQNPRHKITKRGQNVTFRCDPISEHNRLYWYRQTLGQGPEFLTYFQNEAQLEKSRLLSDRFSAERPKGSFSTLEIQRTEQGDSAMYLCASSLRGTGGTEAFFGQGTRLTVV.

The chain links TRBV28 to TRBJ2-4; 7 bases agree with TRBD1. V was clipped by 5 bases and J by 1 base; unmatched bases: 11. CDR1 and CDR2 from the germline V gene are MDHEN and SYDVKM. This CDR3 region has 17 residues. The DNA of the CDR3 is TGTGCCAGCAGTCCCTTAGACAGGGCCGGGGCCAAAAACATTCAGTACTTC. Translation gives CASSPLDRAGAKNIQYF.

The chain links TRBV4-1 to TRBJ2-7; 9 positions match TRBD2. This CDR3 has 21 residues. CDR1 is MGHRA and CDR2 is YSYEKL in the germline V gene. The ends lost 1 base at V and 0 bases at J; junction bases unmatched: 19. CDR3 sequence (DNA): TGCGCCAGCAGCCAAGCTTTCTTAGTTACGCGGGAGGGCCGTCTCTCCTACGAGCAGTACTTC. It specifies CASSQAFLVTREGRLSYEQYF.

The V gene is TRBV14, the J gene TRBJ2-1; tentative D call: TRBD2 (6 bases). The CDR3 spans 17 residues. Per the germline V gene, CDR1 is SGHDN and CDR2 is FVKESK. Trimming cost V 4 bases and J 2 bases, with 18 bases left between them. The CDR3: CASSRSRDLVAYNEQFF. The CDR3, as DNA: TGTGCCAGCAGCCGCTCCCGGGACTTGGTAGCCTACAATGAGCAGTTCTTC.

CDR3 in amino acids: CASSLSPTGGGSPLHF. For the CDR3, the DNA is TGCGCCAGCAGCCTTTCCCCCACAGGGGGTGGTTCACCCCTCCACTTT. The rearrangement uses TRBV4-1 and TRBJ1-6, with TRBD1 matching 8 bases. This CDR3 is 16 amino acids long. In germline, CDR1 is MGHRA, CDR2 YSYEKL. V shed 4 bases and J 9 bases; nucleotides not matched to a gene: 11.

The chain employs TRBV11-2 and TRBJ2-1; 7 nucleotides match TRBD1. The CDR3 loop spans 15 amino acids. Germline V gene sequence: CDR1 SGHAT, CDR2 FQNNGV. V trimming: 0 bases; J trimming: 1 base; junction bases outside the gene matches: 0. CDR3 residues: CASSLEGQSYNEQFF. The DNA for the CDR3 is TGTGCCAGCAGCTTAGAGGGACAGTCCTACAATGAGCAGTTCTTC. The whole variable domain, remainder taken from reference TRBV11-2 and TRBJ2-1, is EAGVAQSPRYKIIEKRQSVAFWCNPISGHATLYWYQQILGQGPKLLIQFQNNGVVDDSQLPKDRFSAERLKGVDSTLKIQPAKLEDSAVYLCASSLEGQSYNEQFFGPGTRLTVL.

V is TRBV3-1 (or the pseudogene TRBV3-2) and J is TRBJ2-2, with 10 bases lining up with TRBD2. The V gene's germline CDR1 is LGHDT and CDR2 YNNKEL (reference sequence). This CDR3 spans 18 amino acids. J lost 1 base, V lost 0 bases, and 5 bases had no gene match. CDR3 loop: CASSQEGAGGMNTGELFF. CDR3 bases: TGTGCCAGCAGCCAAGAGGGAGCGGGAGGGATGAACACCGGGGAGCTGTTTTTT.

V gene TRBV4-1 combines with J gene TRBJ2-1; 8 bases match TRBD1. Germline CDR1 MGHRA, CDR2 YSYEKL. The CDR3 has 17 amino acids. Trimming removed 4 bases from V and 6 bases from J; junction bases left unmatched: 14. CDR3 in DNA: TGCGCCAGCAGCCCGATCAGCGGACAGGGCCGAATCAATGAGCAGTTCTTC. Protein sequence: CASSPISGQGRINEQFF.

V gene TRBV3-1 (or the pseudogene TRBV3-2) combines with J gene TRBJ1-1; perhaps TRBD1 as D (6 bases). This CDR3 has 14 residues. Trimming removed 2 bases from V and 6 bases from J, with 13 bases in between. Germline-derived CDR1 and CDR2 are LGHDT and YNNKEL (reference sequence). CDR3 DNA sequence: TGTGCCAGCAGCCAAAGTCGGGGGGCCCCTGAAGCTTTCTTT. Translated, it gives CASSQSRGAPEAFF.

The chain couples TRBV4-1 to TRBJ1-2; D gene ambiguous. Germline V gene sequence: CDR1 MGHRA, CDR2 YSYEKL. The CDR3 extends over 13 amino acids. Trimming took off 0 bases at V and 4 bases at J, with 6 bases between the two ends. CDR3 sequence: CASSQDRIYGYTF. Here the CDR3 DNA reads TGCGCCAGCAGCCAAGACAGAATCTATGGCTACACCTTC.

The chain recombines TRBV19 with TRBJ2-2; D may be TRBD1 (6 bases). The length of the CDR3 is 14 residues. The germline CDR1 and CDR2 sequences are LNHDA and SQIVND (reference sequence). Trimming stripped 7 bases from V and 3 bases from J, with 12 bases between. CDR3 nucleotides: TGTGCCAGTACCGACCCAGGGGACACCGGGGAGCTGTTTTTT. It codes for CASTDPGDTGELFF. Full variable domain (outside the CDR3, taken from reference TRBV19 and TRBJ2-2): DGGITQSPKYLFRKEGQNVTLSCEQNLNHDAMYWYRQDPGQGLRLIYYSQIVNDFQKGDIAEGYSVSREKKESFPLTVTSAQKNPTAFYLCASTDPGDTGELFFGEGSRLTVL.

CDR3 protein: CASSLLLYSNQPQHF. The CDR3 bases are TGTGCCAGCAGTCTTCTCCTATATAGCAATCAGCCCCAGCATTTT. V gene TRBV7-9 combines with J gene TRBJ1-5, with D unclear. This CDR3 contains 15 residues. From germline, CDR1 is SEHNR and CDR2 FQNEAQ (reference sequence). Trimming left V 6 bases short and J 0 bases short, with 12 bases between.

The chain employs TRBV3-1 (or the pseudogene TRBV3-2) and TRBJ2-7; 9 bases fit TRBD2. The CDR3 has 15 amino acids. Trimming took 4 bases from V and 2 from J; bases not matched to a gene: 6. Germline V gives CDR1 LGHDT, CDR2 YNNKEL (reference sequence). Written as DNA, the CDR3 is TGTGCCAGCAGCCCCTTCGGCGGGAGGGCCTACGAGCAGTACTTC. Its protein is CASSPFGGRAYEQYF.

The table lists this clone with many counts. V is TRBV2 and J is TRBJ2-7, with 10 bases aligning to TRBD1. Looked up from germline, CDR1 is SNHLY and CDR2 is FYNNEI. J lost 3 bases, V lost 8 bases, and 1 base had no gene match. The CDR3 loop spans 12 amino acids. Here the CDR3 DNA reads TGTGCCAGCGGACAGGGGGTCTACGAGCAGTACTTC. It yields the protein CASGQGVYEQYF.